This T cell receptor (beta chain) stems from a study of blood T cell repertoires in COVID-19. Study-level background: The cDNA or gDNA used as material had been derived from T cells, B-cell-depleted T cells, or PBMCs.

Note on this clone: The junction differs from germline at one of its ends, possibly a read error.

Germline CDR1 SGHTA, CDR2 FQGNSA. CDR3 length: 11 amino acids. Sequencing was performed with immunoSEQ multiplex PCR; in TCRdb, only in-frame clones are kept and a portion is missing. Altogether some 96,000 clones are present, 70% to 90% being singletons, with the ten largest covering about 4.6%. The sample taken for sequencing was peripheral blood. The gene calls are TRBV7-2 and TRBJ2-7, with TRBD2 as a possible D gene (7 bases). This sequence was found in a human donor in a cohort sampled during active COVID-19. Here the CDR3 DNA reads TGTGCCAGCAGCCCAAGCGGGACACCTATATTC. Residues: CASSPSGTPIF.